This TCR beta chain emerged from a study of OX40 agonist ivuxolimab in advanced cancers. Study at large: Prior therapy, whether anti-PD-1, anti-PD-L1 or anti-CTLA-4, was allowed, and 40% had some.

Patients who had autoimmune disease history or got systemic immunosuppression were left out. Study-wide results and caveats: Relatively little clonal expansion, among the lowest observed, appeared in partial responders at 0.1-3.0 mg/kg.

This clone was observed a single time. Its antigen is as yet unknown. The data were produced by immunoSEQ multiplex PCR, yet TCRdb's version contains in-frame clones alone and is incomplete. The repertoire holds tens of thousands of clones, with 75% to 90% as singletons. The CDR3 is 16 amino acids. CDR1 and CDR2 (germline): SEHNR, FQNEAQ (reference sequence). Trimming cost V 1 base and J 1 base; bases outside gene matches: 4. The source material was CD4+ or CD8+ T cells sorted from blood, sampled in a trial of the OX40 agonist ivuxolimab. The TCR was taken from an adult with an advanced solid tumor such as melanoma, head and neck, liver or kidney cancer. The chain is built from TRBV7-9 and TRBJ1-3, with 7 positions matching TRBD1. CDR3 amino acids: CASSLGPGGSGNTIYF. In nucleotides, the CDR3 is TGTGCCAGCAGCTTAGGACCAGGGGGTTCTGGAAACACCATATATTTT.